This T cell receptor beta chain came from a study of vaccination and CD4 T cells after COVID-19. Treatment: roughly ten-day PBMC culture with coronavirus spike peptide pools or control peptides (ViraFEST assay). Peptide pool stimulation in ViraFEST expanded antigen-specific T cells, whose TCRs were then sequenced. Cultured CD4+ T cell DNA underwent sequencing with the Oncomine TCR Beta short-read assay. Using its own MiXCR run on the PCR reads, TCRdb lists one record per CDR3 protein. This table holds 20,000 to 30,000 distinct CDR3 sequences, 40% to 50% found once. Trimming left V 8 bases short and J 9 bases short, with 11 bases between. Per germline, CDR1 SGHTA and CDR2 FQGNSA. The CDR3 is made up of 11 amino acids. Details on this clonotype: The antigen remains undetermined.

The sequenced sample consisted of CD4+ T cells from blood, cultured in vitro. The receptor comes from a human donor who had recovered from COVID-19. The chain recombines TRBV7-2 with TRBJ2-4; D ambiguous. CDR3 DNA: TGTGCCAGCTCAAGGGATGGCATTCAGTACTTC. It codes for CASSRDGIQYF.